This TCR beta chain was identified during a study of T cells in Graves' hyperthyroidism and ophthalmopathy. Regarding the study as a whole: A 13 V-J signature model discriminated ophthalmopathy versus stable hyperthyroidism.

Researchers took RNA transcripts and amplified the TCR beta CDR3 regions from them. With the HTBI primer set, the TCR CDR3 went through a first round of RT-PCR. TCRdb redid the calling of the multiplex PCR reads with MiXCR, one entry per CDR3 protein. The profile covers about 200,000 distinct CDR3 sequences, with roughly a sixth appearing a single time and around 52% taken by the ten largest. Note on this clonotype: What it binds is unknown.

The sample consisted of blood. The TCR was taken from a man aged 45-65 years with Graves' hyperthyroidism.

CDR3 nucleotide sequence: TGCAGTGCTAGAGTCGGAGTTAGGCTCGGGACAGGGATTCGACAGGGCTACGAGCAGTACTTC. Its translation: CSARVGVRLGTGIRQGYEQYF. The V call is TRBV20-1, the J call TRBJ2-7, with TRBD1 identical over 9 bases. V was clipped by 1 base and J by 3 bases; unmatched bases: 25. The CDR3 contains 21 residues. Germline lookup yields CDR1 DFQATT and CDR2 SNEGSKA (reference sequence).